The rows below give T cell receptor beta chains drawn from one sample of a study of radiotherapy plus CTLA-4 blockade in lung cancer. The data were produced by immunoSEQ multiplex PCR, yet TCRdb's version contains in-frame clones alone and is incomplete. The data contain over 14,000 clones, roughly 72% of them singletons. Sequencing was performed on peripheral blood, taken from a patient treated with radiotherapy plus ipilimumab. The receptors come from a human donor with non-small cell lung cancer whose response to radiotherapy plus ipilimumab could not be evaluated. Both conserved end residues are part of each CDR3. A D gene is named only where the DNA matches it firmly. Clone size appears in some rows only: once, few, many, or a class for an expanded clone.

>TRBV7-7|15|NA|TRBJ2-1|TRBD1
CASSRLGTGPNEQFF
TGTGCTAGCAGCCGTCTAGGGACAGGGCCAAATGAGCAGTTCTTC
>TRBV30|14|NA|TRBJ1-2|TRBD1
CALDRGSRNYGYTF
TGTGCCTTAGACAGGGGGAGCAGGAACTATGGCTACACCTTC
>TRBV5-5|16|NA|TRBJ1-2|NA
CASSLSQGGANYGYTF
TGTGCCAGCAGCTTGTCCCAGGGTGGTGCTAACTATGGCTACACCTTC
>TRBV6-5|14|NA|TRBJ2-7|TRBD1
CASRRQGRSYEQYF
TGTGCCAGCAGGCGACAGGGTCGTTCCTACGAGCAGTACTTC
>TRBV19|15|NA|TRBJ2-6|NA
CASTYSSSGANVLTF
TGTGCCAGTACTTATTCCTCCTCTGGGGCCAACGTCCTGACTTTC
>TRBV6-1|15|few|TRBJ1-4|TRBD1
CASSPSGGPNEKLFF
TGTGCCAGCAGTCCCTCAGGGGGCCCCAATGAAAAACTGTTTTTT
>TRBV6-5|15|NA|TRBJ2-5|TRBD2
CASSLTSGDQETQYF
TGTGCCAGCAGTTTGACTAGCGGGGACCAAGAGACCCAGTACTTC
>TRBV5-1|14|NA|TRBJ2-5|TRBD1
CASSNQGVGETQYF
TGCGCCAGCAGCAACCAGGGGGTAGGTGAGACCCAGTACTTC
>TRBV14|14|NA|TRBJ1-2|NA
CASSDGWANYGYTF
TGTGCCAGCAGTGACGGGTGGGCTAACTATGGCTACACCTTC
>TRBV5-4|13|NA|TRBJ1-2|NA
CASSPDRNYGYTF
TGTGCCAGCAGCCCCGACAGGAACTATGGCTACACCTTC
>TRBV9|13|NA|TRBJ2-5|NA
CASSARPGETQYF
TGTGCCAGCAGCGCCCGACCAGGGGAGACCCAGTACTTC
>TRBV19|13|NA|TRBJ2-2|TRBD1
CASRDRVTGELFF
TGTGCCAGTCGGGACAGGGTCACCGGGGAGCTGTTTTTT
>TRBV19|13|NA|TRBJ1-5|NA
CASTPGGYQPQHF
TGTGCCAGTACCCCCGGGGGATATCAGCCCCAGCATTTT
>TRBV19|15|once|TRBJ1-1|NA
CASSTSRTANTEAFF
TGTGCCAGTAGTACAAGCAGGACAGCGAACACTGAAGCTTTCTTT
>TRBV4-2|15|NA|TRBJ1-1|NA
CASSQVWAWNTEAFF
TGTGCCAGCAGCCAAGTCTGGGCGTGGAACACTGAAGCTTTCTTT
>TRBV18|14|NA|TRBJ1-6|NA
CASSPAVYNSPLHF
TGTGCCAGCTCACCAGCGGTATATAATTCACCCCTCCACTTT
>TRBV4-2|16|few|TRBJ2-7|TRBD2
CASSETSGGPSYEQYF
TGTGCCAGCAGCGAAACTAGCGGGGGCCCCTCCTACGAGCAGTACTTC
>TRBV28|15|few|TRBJ1-5|NA
CASSLQGRSNQPQHF
TGTGCCAGCAGTTTACAGGGGAGAAGCAATCAGCCCCAGCATTTT
>TRBV6-1|15|NA|TRBJ2-2|NA
CASLAPREFAGELFF
TGTGCCAGCTTGGCACCTAGAGAGTTCGCAGGGGAGCTGTTTTTT
>TRBV7-2|16|once|TRBJ2-3|TRBD2
CASGAGSSGFTDTQYF
TGTGCCAGCGGCGCTGGTTCTAGCGGCTTCACAGATACGCAGTATTTT
>TRBV7-9|15|NA|TRBJ1-5|TRBD1
CASSPPGQGPQPQHF
TGTGCCAGCAGTCCCCCGGGACAGGGGCCTCAGCCCCAGCATTTT
>TRBV5-5|14|NA|TRBJ1-1|TRBD1
CASSWGQLNTEAFF
TGTGCCAGCAGCTGGGGACAGTTGAACACTGAAGCTTTCTTT
>TRBV4-2|15|NA|TRBJ2-3|NA
CASSPTLGTGDTQYF
TGTGCCAGCAGCCCGACACTTGGGACTGGGGATACGCAGTATTTT
>TRBV7-9|11|NA|TRBJ1-1|NA
CASSLLEEAFF
TGTGCCAGCAGCTTGCTTGAGGAAGCTTTCTTT
>TRBV28|15|NA|TRBJ2-5|TRBD1
CASSLIGQGQETQYF
TGTGCCAGCAGTTTAATTGGACAGGGGCAAGAGACCCAGTACTTC
>TRBV19|16|few|TRBJ1-6|NA
CASSMVEQGHNSPLHF
TGTGCCAGTAGTATGGTGGAACAGGGACATAATTCACCCCTCCACTTT
>TRBV7-9|15|NA|TRBJ2-1|TRBD1
CASSLRQGWYNEQFF
TGTGCCAGCAGCCTCCGACAGGGATGGTACAATGAGCAGTTCTTC
>TRBV2|13|few|TRBJ2-5|NA
CASDRARGETQYF
TGTGCCAGCGATCGAGCCCGGGGGGAGACCCAGTACTTC
>TRBV7-2|14|NA|TRBJ2-1|TRBD1
CASSPGTGAHEQFF
TGTGCCAGCAGCCCCGGGACAGGGGCCCATGAGCAGTTCTTC
>TRBV7-2|16|NA|TRBJ2-3|TRBD2
CASSTQAGGLTDTQYF
TGTGCCAGCAGCACGCAAGCGGGGGGGCTCACAGATACGCAGTATTTT
>TRBV11-2|18|NA|TRBJ2-5|NA
CASSSWGGGRRSQETQYF
TGTGCCAGCAGCTCCTGGGGAGGTGGCCGGAGGTCCCAAGAGACCCAGTACTTC
>TRBV19|13|NA|TRBJ1-1|NA
CASSKTVNTEAFF
TGTGCCAGTAGTAAGACAGTGAACACTGAAGCTTTCTTT
>TRBV11-2|16|NA|TRBJ2-7|NA
CASSLPSQGFSYEQYF
TGTGCCAGCAGCTTACCGTCACAGGGATTCTCCTACGAGCAGTACTTC